One sample yielded the 2 T cell receptor beta chains listed below, sequenced in a study of breast tumors, draining lymph nodes, adjacent tissues (dated by TCRdb to 2016 to 2017). The method was multiplex PCR. The run used an Illumina HiSeq 2000. The public reads were quality trimmed at Q25 with fastp and then assembled into clones with MiXCR by TCRdb, keeping productive beta chains. Rows merge per CDR3 protein into single entries with the most common DNA and genes. The sample table holds around 130,000 distinct CDR3 sequences, of which 21% were seen once. The ten largest clones capture about 2.2% of the sample. The lymph node samples were taken from the axillary draining lymph nodes of breast cancer patients. Sequencing used axillary lymph node tissue. These TCRs come from a female donor with breast cancer. Some clones in this sample may be carry-over from other donors' samples.

The chain uses TRBV2 and TRBJ1-5; TRBD1 aligns across 9 bases. The CDR3 length is 15 residues. Unmatched junction bases numbered 7, after V lost 6 bases and J lost 4 bases. From germline, CDR1 is SNHLY and CDR2 FYNNEI. The DNA for the CDR3 is TGTGCCAGCAGAGAGACAGGGGGTACTAATCAGCCCCAGCATTTT. Translation gives CASRETGGTNQPQHF.

As regards this clonotype: A much more abundant neighbour one base away suggests this may be a read error. The chain recombines TRBV19 with TRBJ2-1; the D gene is possibly TRBD1 (6 bases). The CDR3 covers 18 residues. Germline CDR1 and CDR2: LNHDA and SQIVND (reference sequence). The CDR3 DNA is TGTGCCAGTAGTATTGTGAGGGGGTCGTCGGGCCCCTACAATGAGCAGCTCTTC. Translating it yields CASSIVRGSSGPYNEQLF.